This passage covers 9 T cell receptor beta chains from one sample sequenced in a study of early T cells in non-severe SARS-CoV-2 infection. Each CDR3 protein gets one entry after TCRdb re-called the 5' RACE reads with MiXCR. The profile covers over 90,000 distinct CDR3 sequences, with about 12% appearing a single time and 3.5% to 5% taken by the ten largest. The source was whole blood, collected at baseline. The source of these receptors is an adult who was a healthcare worker with PCR-confirmed SARS-CoV-2 infection or an uninfected control (not recorded which).

The V and J genes are TRBV29-1 and TRBJ2-4; 7 bases are shared with TRBD2. Per the germline V gene, CDR1 is SQVTM and CDR2 is ANQGSEA. The V and J ends lost 3 bases and 8 bases, in that order; junction bases with no gene match: 1. CDR3 length: 11 residues. Written as DNA, the CDR3 is TGCAGCGTTGAGGGGAGGGACATTCAGTACTTC. Protein sequence: CSVEGRDIQYF.

This clonotype was detected only a few times. The chain couples TRBV27 to TRBJ2-7; 10 positions match TRBD1. The CDR3 length is 14 residues. Germline CDR1 MNHEY, CDR2 SMNVEV (reference sequence). V gave up 3 bases and J gave up 3 bases; unmatched junction bases: 2. In nucleotides, the CDR3 is TGTGCCAGCAGTTTCCGGGACAGGGGCTACGAGCAGTACTTC. It is translated as CASSFRDRGYEQYF.

The CDR3 DNA is TGTGCCAGCAGTTACTCGATGGACCTTAAGGGGTATTTT. Translated, it gives CASSYSMDLKGYF. The chain employs TRBV6-2 or TRBV6-3 and TRBJ2-3; D remains unclear. The CDR3 has 13 amino acids. Trimming cost V 0 bases and J 14 bases, with 15 bases left between them. Germline-derived CDR1 and CDR2 are MNHEY and SVGEGT.

This clonotype was counted only a few times. The chain couples TRBV12-3 or TRBV12-4 to TRBJ2-1; TRBD2 aligns across 7 bases. V shed 1 base, J shed 6 bases, and the junction held 6 bases outside the gene matches. This CDR3 spans 15 amino acids. Here the CDR3 reads CASSLGGLPFNEQFF. The CDR3 DNA reads as TGTGCCAGCAGTTTAGGGGGACTACCCTTCAATGAGCAGTTCTTC.

This clonotype came up many times. Written as DNA, the CDR3 is TGCAGCGTCTCCGACAGGCTGGACAAAAACATTCAGTACTTC. Translated, it gives CSVSDRLDKNIQYF. The rearrangement joins TRBV29-1 to TRBJ2-4, with D maybe TRBD1 (6 bases). Deletions cut 6 bases from V and 3 bases from J, with 15 bases between. CDR3 length: 14 residues. In germline, CDR1 is SQVTM, CDR2 ANQGSEA.

This clonotype was seen a handful of times. The chain carries TRBV9 and TRBJ2-1; 9 bases fit TRBD2. Germline values: CDR1 SGDLS, CDR2 YYNGEE. The CDR3 totals 15 residues. Unmatched junction bases numbered 7, after V lost 4 bases and J lost 5 bases. The CDR3: CASSPGTSQHNEQFF. CDR3 coding DNA: TGTGCCAGCAGCCCTGGGACTAGCCAACACAATGAGCAGTTCTTC.

The chain links TRBV29-1 to TRBJ2-7, with D possibly called TRBD1 or TRBD2 (5 bases each). The germline CDR1 and CDR2 sequences are SQVTM and ANQGSEA. V was shortened by 2 bases and J by 3 bases, with 8 bases between the two germline ends. This CDR3 has 12 residues. The CDR3 protein is CSVESGSYEQYF. The DNA for the CDR3 is TGCAGCGTTGAATCAGGGAGCTACGAGCAGTACTTC.

This clonotype was observed a handful of times. CDR3 sequence reads: CASSQAQIRDTYLYTF. CDR3 DNA: TGCGCCAGCAGCCAAGCTCAAATCCGGGACACCTATCTCTACACCTTC. J is TRBJ1-2 and V is TRBV4-1; possibly TRBD1 for D (6 bases). Trimming removed 1 base from V and 10 bases from J, with 22 bases in between. There are 16 residues in the CDR3. Germline assignment: CDR1 MGHRA and CDR2 YSYEKL.

This clonotype occurred a few times. DNA for the CDR3: TGTGCCAGCAGCGTAACGGACTGGAACACTGAAGCTTTCTTT. Translation gives CASSVTDWNTEAFF. The rearrangement links TRBV9 to TRBJ1-1; no definite D call. Germline V lookup: CDR1 SGDLS, CDR2 YYNGEE. The CDR3 is 14 amino acids. V gave up 1 base and J gave up 1 base, with 8 bases separating them.